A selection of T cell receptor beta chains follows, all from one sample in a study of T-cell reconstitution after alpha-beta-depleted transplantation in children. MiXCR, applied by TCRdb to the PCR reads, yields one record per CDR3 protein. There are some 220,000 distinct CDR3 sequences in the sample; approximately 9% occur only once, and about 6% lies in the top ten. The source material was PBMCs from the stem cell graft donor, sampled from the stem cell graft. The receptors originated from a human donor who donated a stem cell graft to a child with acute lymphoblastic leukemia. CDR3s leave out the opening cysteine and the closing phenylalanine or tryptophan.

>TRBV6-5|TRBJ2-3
ASSSSLFTVDTQY
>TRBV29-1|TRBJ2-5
SVAGYETQY
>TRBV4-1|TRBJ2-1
ASSLITGTVNNEQF
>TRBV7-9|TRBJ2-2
ASRTLDVGELF
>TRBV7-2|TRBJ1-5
ASSWIRAGLNQPQH
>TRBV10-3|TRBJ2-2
AIRGQFNTGELF
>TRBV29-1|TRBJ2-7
SVVGPSYEQY
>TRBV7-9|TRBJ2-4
ASSFTGGATKNIQY
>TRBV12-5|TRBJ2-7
ASGLVPNVDEQY
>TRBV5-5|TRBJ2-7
ASSPPSTYEQY
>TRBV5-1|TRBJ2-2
ASSFGQQNTGELF
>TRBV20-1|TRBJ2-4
SAVFDRAGQNIQY
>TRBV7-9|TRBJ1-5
ASSSGQSYSNQPQH
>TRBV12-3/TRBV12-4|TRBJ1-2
ASSVSGTQARGYT
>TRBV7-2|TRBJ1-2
ASSAYKTGVGYT
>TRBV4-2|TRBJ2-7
ASSQELAGFSGDEQY
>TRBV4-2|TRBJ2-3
ASSPWTGGLSTDTQY
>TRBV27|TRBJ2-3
ASSDRGYTDTQY
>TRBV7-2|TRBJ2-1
ASSPIPRVARYNEQF
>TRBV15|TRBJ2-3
ATSRVRAGDTDTQY
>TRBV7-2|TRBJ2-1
ASSHRLSEQF
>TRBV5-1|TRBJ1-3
ASSSTIQGSGNTIY
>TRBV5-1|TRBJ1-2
ASSGQGDYGYT
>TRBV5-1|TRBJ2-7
ASRDLYEQY
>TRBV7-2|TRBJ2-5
ASNQASVRFGDQY
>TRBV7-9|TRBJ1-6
ASSSQANSPLH
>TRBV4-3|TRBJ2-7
ASSPTGTPYEQY
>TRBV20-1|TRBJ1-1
SVVGGASMNTEAF
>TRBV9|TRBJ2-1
ASSPGTSGIAYNEQF
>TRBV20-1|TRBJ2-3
SARGAQGEATDTQY
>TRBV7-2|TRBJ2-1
ASSSTGQGNNEQF
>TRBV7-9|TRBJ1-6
ASRLWGDSPLH
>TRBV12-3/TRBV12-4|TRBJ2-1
ASSLGAGEF
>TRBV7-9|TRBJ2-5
ASSFRRGERIETQY
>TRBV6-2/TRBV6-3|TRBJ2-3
ASISPLAGGLDTQY
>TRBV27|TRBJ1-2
ASSLWRDRGYT
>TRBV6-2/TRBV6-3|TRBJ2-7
ASSRPGTNSEQY
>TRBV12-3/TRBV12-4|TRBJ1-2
ASSLGLYGYT
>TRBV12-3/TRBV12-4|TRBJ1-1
ASRPSGNTEAF
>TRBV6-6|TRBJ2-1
ASSSRGRNEQF
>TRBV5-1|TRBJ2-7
ASSLDRDRGVYEQY
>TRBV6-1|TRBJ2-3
ASRFGFESTDTQY
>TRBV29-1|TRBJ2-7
SALVYEQY
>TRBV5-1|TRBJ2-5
ASSPVAEETQY
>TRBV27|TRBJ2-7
ASSPRAGTGGLEQY
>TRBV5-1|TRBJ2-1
ASSSGTQGSYNEQF
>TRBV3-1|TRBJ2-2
ASSQQNELF
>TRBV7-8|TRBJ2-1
ASSPSRLDEQF
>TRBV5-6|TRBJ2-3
ASGLAGVETDTQY
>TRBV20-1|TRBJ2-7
SATGTGSSYEQY
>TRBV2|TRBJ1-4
ASSGQGVSNEKLF
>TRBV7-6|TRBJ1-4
ASRGQLNEKLF
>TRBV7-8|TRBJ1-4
ASSHRGLGEKLF
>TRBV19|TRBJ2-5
ASSISQVVLAETQY
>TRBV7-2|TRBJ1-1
ASSFRQGAEAF
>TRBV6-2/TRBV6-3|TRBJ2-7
ASSYSGGTTYEQY